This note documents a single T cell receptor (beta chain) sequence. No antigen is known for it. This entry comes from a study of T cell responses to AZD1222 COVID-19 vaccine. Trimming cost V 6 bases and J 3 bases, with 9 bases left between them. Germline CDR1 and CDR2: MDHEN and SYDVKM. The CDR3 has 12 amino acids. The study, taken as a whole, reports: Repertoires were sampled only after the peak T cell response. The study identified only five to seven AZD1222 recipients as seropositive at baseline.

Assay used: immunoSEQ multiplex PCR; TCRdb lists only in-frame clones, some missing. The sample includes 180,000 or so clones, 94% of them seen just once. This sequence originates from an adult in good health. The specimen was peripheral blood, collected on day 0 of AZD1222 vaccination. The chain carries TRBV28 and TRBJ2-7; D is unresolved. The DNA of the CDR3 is TGTGCCAGCAGCAGCCGTCGCTACGAGCAGTACTTC. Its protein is CASSSRRYEQYF.